These 15 T cell receptor beta chains originate from one sample sequenced in a study of blood T cell repertoires in COVID-19. Assay used: immunoSEQ multiplex PCR; TCRdb lists only in-frame clones, some missing. The sample has 150,000 or so clones, approximately 88% seen once. The sample taken for sequencing was peripheral blood. Receptors were obtained from a woman aged 60-70 years with acute or convalescent COVID-19.

The rearrangement uses TRBV19 and TRBJ2-3; TRBD2 matches 8 bases. CDR1 is LNHDA, CDR2 SQIVND, per germline (reference sequence). The V segment lost 5 bases and the J segment 0 bases; nucleotides outside the gene matches: 7. This CDR3 spans 16 amino acids. This CDR3 reads CASSGASGLSTDTQYF. In DNA, the CDR3 is TGTGCCAGTAGTGGGGCTAGCGGGCTTAGCACAGATACGCAGTATTTT.

This chain links TRBV18 with TRBJ1-5; D might be TRBD1 (5 bases). Germline CDR1 reads KGHSH; CDR2 reads LQKENI. The CDR3 is made up of 14 amino acids. V was clipped by 6 bases and J by 2 bases, with 11 bases between them. In nucleotides, the CDR3 is TGTGCCAGCTCGACAGAGAATGGCAATCAGCCCCAGCATTTT. It yields the protein CASSTENGNQPQHF.

The gene calls are TRBV6-5 and TRBJ1-5, with TRBD1 matching 7 bases. The ends lost 6 bases at V and 6 bases at J; junction bases unmatched: 5. The CDR3 has 13 residues. Germline V lookup: CDR1 MNHEY, CDR2 SVGAGI. The CDR3 loop is CASRTDRIQPQHF. The CDR3 region has the DNA TGTGCCAGCAGAACGGACAGGATTCAGCCCCAGCATTTT.

This clone was picked up a small number of times. This chain uses TRBV5-1 with TRBJ2-7; 11 bases agree with TRBD2. The germline CDR1 and CDR2 sequences are SGHRS and YFSETQ. The CDR3 contains 16 residues. Trimming took 4 bases from V and 1 from J; bases not matched to a gene: 7. CDR3 in amino acids: CASSIAGTSGSYEQYF. CDR3 DNA: TGCGCCAGCAGCATCGCCGGGACTAGCGGATCCTACGAGCAGTACTTC.

The genes are TRBV6-5 and TRBJ2-1; possibly TRBD1 for D (5 bases). The CDR3 consists of 15 residues. The germline V and J ends were trimmed by 6 bases and 2 bases, with 14 bases remaining between them. Germline CDR1 MNHEY, CDR2 SVGAGI. DNA of the CDR3: TGTGCCAGCAGGCCAGGGTTCTTACCCTACAATGAGCAGTTCTTC. Residues: CASRPGFLPYNEQFF.

The chain carries TRBV7-2 and TRBJ2-2, with D possibly being TRBD2 (6 bases). CDR1 and CDR2 from the germline V gene are SGHTA and FQGNSA. The CDR3 loop spans 14 amino acids. V lost 8 bases, J lost 1 base, and 11 bases lay in between. CDR3 nucleotides: TGTGCCAGCGAACCGGGACTGAACACCGGGGAGCTGTTTTTT. Translation gives CASEPGLNTGELFF.

This clone was recorded at least ten times. V usage is TRBV3-1 (or the pseudogene TRBV3-2) and J usage is TRBJ2-7; the match to TRBD2 covers 7 bases. The CDR3 totals 15 residues. Germline V gene data show CDR1 as LGHDT and CDR2 as YNNKEL (reference sequence). Trimming at V came to 4 bases and at J to 0 bases, leaving 6 bases not matched to a gene. The CDR3: CASSPTGGFSYEQYF. The CDR3 coding sequence is TGTGCCAGCAGCCCGACCGGGGGGTTCTCCTACGAGCAGTACTTC.

The chain carries TRBV5-1 and TRBJ1-6; tentatively, D is TRBD1 (5 bases). Trimming stripped 4 bases from V and 10 bases from J, with 12 bases between. Germline values: CDR1 SGHRS, CDR2 YFSETQ. The CDR3 runs 13 residues. This CDR3 is CASSTGLGSPLHF. CDR3 nucleotides: TGCGCCAGCAGCACGGGACTGGGCTCACCCCTCCACTTT.

The gene calls are TRBV6-1 and TRBJ2-7; D remains unclear. V dropped 2 bases and J dropped 3 bases, with 5 bases sitting between them. The CDR3 sequence is 12 residues long. The germline V gene has CDR1 MNHNS and CDR2 SASEGT. The CDR3 loop reads CASSELSYEQYF. DNA for the CDR3: TGTGCCAGCAGTGAACTCAGCTACGAGCAGTACTTC.

The genes are TRBV7-6 and TRBJ2-5; tentative D call: TRBD2 (6 bases). From germline, CDR1 is SGHVS and CDR2 FNYEAQ. V lost 3 bases and J lost 4, with 15 bases in between. The CDR3 has 15 amino acids. The CDR3, as DNA: TGTGCCAGCAGCTTGGGGACTGGCCAACCAGAGACCCAGTACTTC. It is translated as CASSLGTGQPETQYF.

Remarks on this clone: The junction differs from germline at one of its ends, possibly a read error. The chain carries TRBV5-8 and TRBJ1-2; 7 nucleotides line up with TRBD1. The CDR3 extends over 10 amino acids. Germline V gives CDR1 SGHTS, CDR2 YDEGEE. CDR3: CASSLGQSLF. CDR3 sequence (DNA): TGTGCCAGCAGCCTGGGACAGAGCCTCTTC.

V and J are TRBV6-5 and TRBJ1-1, with 7 positions matching TRBD1. V lost 4 bases, J lost 11 bases, and 13 bases stayed unmatched. CDR1 and CDR2 (germline): MNHEY, SVGAGI. This CDR3 spans 14 amino acids. Here the CDR3 DNA reads TGTGCCAGCAGTTCTCGCTATAGGGGGCTAGGGGCTTTCTTT. It yields the protein CASSSRYRGLGAFF.

The chain carries TRBV9 and TRBJ1-2; 11 positions match TRBD1. Germline values: CDR1 SGDLS, CDR2 YYNGEE. This CDR3 is 15 amino acids long. Trimming cost V 4 bases and J 2 bases; bases outside gene matches: 4. The CDR3 reads CASSTRDRGNYGYTF. DNA of the CDR3: TGTGCCAGCAGCACCCGGGACAGGGGGAACTATGGCTACACCTTC.

This clone has only one observation. The chain recombines TRBV18 with TRBJ1-5, with 7 bases identical to TRBD1. The V gene's germline CDR1 is KGHSH and CDR2 LQKENI. This CDR3 has 15 amino acids. The V gene end was trimmed by 3 bases and the J gene end by 3 bases; junction bases not matched to a gene: 5. The CDR3 coding sequence is TGTGCCAGCTCACCGGGGACAGCCCACAATCAGCCCCAGCATTTT. It codes for CASSPGTAHNQPQHF.

J is TRBJ2-3 and V is TRBV5-5, with TRBD2 identical over 9 bases. The ends lost 4 bases at V and 2 bases at J; junction bases unmatched: 11. CDR1 is SGHKS, CDR2 YYEKEE, per germline (reference sequence). The CDR3 spans 17 residues. The CDR3 bases are TGTGCCAGCAGCGACCCATCACTAGCGGGTTTCACAGATACGCAGTATTTT. Amino acid sequence: CASSDPSLAGFTDTQYF.